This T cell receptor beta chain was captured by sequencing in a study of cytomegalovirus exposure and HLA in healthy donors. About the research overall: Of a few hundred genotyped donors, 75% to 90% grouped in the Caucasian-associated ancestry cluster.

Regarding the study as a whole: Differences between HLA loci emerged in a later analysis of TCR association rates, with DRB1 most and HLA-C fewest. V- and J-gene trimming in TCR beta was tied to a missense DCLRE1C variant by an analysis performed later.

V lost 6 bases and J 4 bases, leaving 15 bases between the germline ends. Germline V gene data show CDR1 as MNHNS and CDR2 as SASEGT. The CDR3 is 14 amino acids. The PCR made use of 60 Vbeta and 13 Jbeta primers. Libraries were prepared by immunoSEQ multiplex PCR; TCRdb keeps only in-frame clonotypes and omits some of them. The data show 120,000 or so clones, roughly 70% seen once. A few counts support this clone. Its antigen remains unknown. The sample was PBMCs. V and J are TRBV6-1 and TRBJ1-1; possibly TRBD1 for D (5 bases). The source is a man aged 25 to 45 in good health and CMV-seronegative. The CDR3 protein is CASSSTWGGTEAFF. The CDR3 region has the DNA TGTGCCAGCAGCTCAACCTGGGGCGGCACTGAAGCTTTCTTT.